These T cell receptor beta chains were read from a single sample in a study of regulatory T cells in long-lasting Graves disease. Using its own MiXCR run on the multiplex PCR reads, TCRdb lists one record per CDR3 protein. The data contain 650,000 to 700,000 distinct CDR3 sequences, around 30% of them singletons. The sample consisted of peripheral blood mononuclear cells (PBMCs), taken when the disease was refractory, from a patient treated with antithyroid drugs. The source of these receptors is a female donor with Graves disease. Both conserved end residues are part of each CDR3. The D gene is left open where the match is weak. A clone size is listed for some rows: how often the clone was seen (once, few, many), or a class if it is expanded.

D: TRBD2; V: TRBV11-2; size: many; J: TRBJ2-5; CDR3: CASSLSGRVETQYF; DNA: TGTGCCAGCAGCCTTAGCGGGAGAGTGGAGACCCAGTACTTC
D: .; V: TRBV7-9; size: .; J: TRBJ1-5; CDR3: CASGLGGVYNQPQHF; DNA: TGTGCCAGCGGCTTGGGGGGGGTGTACAATCAGCCCCAGCATTTT
D: TRBD1; V: TRBV11-2; size: many; J: TRBJ1-2; CDR3: CASSPQGASYGYTF; DNA: TGTGCCAGCAGTCCACAGGGGGCCAGCTATGGCTACACCTTC
D: .; V: TRBV19; size: few; J: TRBJ1-2; CDR3: CASSMQGWDYGYTF; DNA: TGTGCCAGTAGTATGCAGGGTTGGGACTATGGCTACACCTTC
D: .; V: TRBV10-3; size: few; J: TRBJ2-7; CDR3: CAISESNTYEQYF; DNA: TGTGCCATCAGTGAGTCGAACACGTACGAGCAGTACTTC
D: .; V: TRBV6-1; size: .; J: TRBJ1-2; CDR3: CASRSTGTAGGYTF; DNA: TGTGCCAGCAGGTCAACCGGGACGGCAGGCGGCTACACCTTC
D: .; V: TRBV19; size: .; J: TRBJ2-6; CDR3: CASKSSGANVLTF; DNA: TGTGCCAGTAAAAGCTCTGGGGCCAACGTCCTGACTTTC
D: .; V: TRBV18; size: few; J: TRBJ2-5; CDR3: CASSPIETQYF; DNA: TGTGCCAGCTCACCAATAGAGACCCAGTACTTC
D: TRBD1; V: TRBV12-3/TRBV12-4; size: .; J: TRBJ1-4; CDR3: CASSQGALGEKLFF; DNA: TGTGCCAGCAGTCAGGGGGCGCTTGGTGAAAAACTGTTTTTT
D: .; V: TRBV5-6; size: .; J: TRBJ1-2; CDR3: CASSFARRVGYTF; DNA: TGTGCCAGCAGCTTCGCCCGTCGGGTAGGCTACACCTTC
D: .; V: TRBV28; size: many; J: TRBJ1-1; CDR3: CASRKGGAGVAFF; DNA: TGTGCCAGCAGAAAGGGGGGGGCGGGGGTAGCTTTCTTT
D: TRBD1; V: TRBV11-2; size: .; J: TRBJ1-2; CDR3: CASSAKWTGVGYTF; DNA: TGTGCCAGCAGCGCAAAGTGGACAGGTGTTGGCTACACCTTC
D: .; V: TRBV11-1; size: .; J: TRBJ1-1; CDR3: CASSLRGIRNTEAFF; DNA: TGTGCCAGCAGCCTTAGAGGTATACGGAACACTGAAGCTTTCTTT
D: .; V: TRBV2; size: many; J: TRBJ1-6; CDR3: CASSEAALPRYNSPLHF; DNA: TGTGCCAGCAGTGAAGCGGCTTTGCCTCGGTATAATTCACCCCTCCACTTT
D: TRBD1; V: TRBV14; size: .; J: TRBJ1-2; CDR3: CASSQDHGTERGYTF; DNA: TGTGCCAGCAGCCAAGATCACGGGACAGAGCGTGGCTACACCTTC
D: TRBD2; V: TRBV9; size: .; J: TRBJ2-5; CDR3: CASSASVSGRSQETQYF; DNA: TGTGCCAGCAGCGCCAGCGTCAGCGGGAGATCCCAAGAGACCCAGTACTTC
D: .; V: TRBV10-1; size: .; J: TRBJ2-7; CDR3: CASSAGHTGEQYF; DNA: TGCGCCAGCAGTGCGGGACATACAGGCGAGCAGTACTTC
D: .; V: TRBV28; size: many; J: TRBJ1-1; CDR3: CASSFLLGGNTEAFF; DNA: TGTGCCAGCAGTTTTTTGTTGGGGGGGAACACTGAAGCTTTCTTT
D: .; V: TRBV19; size: .; J: TRBJ1-6; CDR3: CASSIDGAGPLHF; DNA: TGTGCCAGTAGTATAGATGGGGCCGGGCCCCTCCACTTT
D: .; V: TRBV11-2; size: few; J: TRBJ2-7; CDR3: CASSLPGAIYEQYF; DNA: TGTGCCAGCAGCTTACCAGGAGCTATCTACGAGCAGTACTTC
D: .; V: TRBV3-1; size: once; J: TRBJ1-1; CDR3: CASSQGTRGRADTEAFF; DNA: TGTGCCAGCAGCCAAGGTACTAGGGGCAGGGCGGACACTGAAGCTTTCTTT
D: TRBD1; V: TRBV5-6; size: .; J: TRBJ1-2; CDR3: CASSLDPGQIYGYTF; DNA: TGTGCCAGCAGCTTGGACCCGGGACAGATCTATGGCTACACCTTC
D: TRBD1; V: TRBV7-9; size: .; J: TRBJ1-2; CDR3: CASSFDRATGYTF; DNA: TGTGCCAGCAGTTTCGACAGGGCTACTGGCTACACCTTC
D: .; V: TRBV2; size: .; J: TRBJ1-3; CDR3: CASREQGPFSGNTIYF; DNA: TGTGCCAGCAGGGAACAGGGACCCTTCTCTGGAAACACCATATATTTT
D: .; V: TRBV18; size: .; J: TRBJ2-6; CDR3: CASSTINRAGANVLTF; DNA: TGTGCCAGCTCCACCATTAACAGGGCGGGGGCCAACGTCCTGACTTTC
D: .; V: TRBV19; size: few; J: TRBJ1-2; CDR3: CASSPAGGAYGYTF; DNA: TGTGCCAGTAGTCCGGCCGGGGGGGCCTATGGCTACACCTTC
D: TRBD1; V: TRBV28; size: many; J: TRBJ1-6; CDR3: CASSGGNRGGYSPLHF; DNA: TGTGCCAGCAGTGGAGGGAACAGGGGGGGATATTCACCCCTCCACTTT
D: .; V: TRBV14; size: .; J: TRBJ2-7; CDR3: CASSQVGWGKGGLLSTYEQYF; DNA: TGTGCCAGCAGCCAAGTAGGTTGGGGTAAGGGAGGCCTCCTTTCTACCTACGAGCAGTACTTC
D: .; V: TRBV12-3/TRBV12-4; size: .; J: TRBJ2-5; CDR3: CASSYAGSQETQYF; DNA: TGTGCCAGCAGCTACGCCGGCTCCCAAGAGACCCAGTACTTC
D: TRBD2; V: TRBV2; size: few; J: TRBJ2-7; CDR3: CAAGASGGYEQYF; DNA: TGTGCAGCGGGAGCTAGCGGTGGGTACGAGCAGTACTTC
D: .; V: TRBV28; size: .; J: TRBJ2-7; CDR3: CASRAGGTGYEQYF; DNA: TGTGCCAGCAGAGCAGGGGGGACCGGTTACGAGCAGTACTTC
D: TRBD2; V: TRBV7-9; size: few; J: TRBJ2-7; CDR3: CASSPTSGIGEQYF; DNA: TGTGCCAGCAGCCCGACTAGCGGGATAGGAGAGCAGTACTTC
D: TRBD1; V: TRBV20-1; size: few; J: TRBJ1-2; CDR3: CSASPKGQGPSANYGYTF; DNA: TGCAGTGCTAGCCCCAAGGGACAGGGGCCGTCAGCTAACTATGGCTACACCTTC
D: TRBD1; V: TRBV28; size: .; J: TRBJ1-4; CDR3: CASRNQGANNEKLFF; DNA: TGTGCCAGCAGAAACCAGGGGGCGAATAATGAAAAACTGTTTTTT
D: .; V: TRBV6-5; size: few; J: TRBJ1-1; CDR3: CASSYLGRAEAFF; DNA: TGTGCCAGCAGTTACCTCGGACGCGCTGAAGCTTTCTTT
D: .; V: TRBV11-1; size: few; J: TRBJ2-7; CDR3: CASAFRSQTYEQYF; DNA: TGTGCCAGTGCTTTCCGTTCACAGACCTACGAGCAGTACTTC
D: TRBD1; V: TRBV30; size: .; J: TRBJ1-1; CDR3: CAWSVRGGLAFF; DNA: TGTGCCTGGAGTGTACGAGGGGGCTTAGCTTTCTTT
D: .; V: TRBV11-2; size: .; J: TRBJ1-6; CDR3: CASSLDPSVGFSPLHF; DNA: TGTGCCAGCAGCTTAGATCCTTCCGTGGGGTTTTCACCCCTCCACTTT
D: .; V: TRBV6-1; size: .; J: TRBJ1-4; CDR3: CASSNREKLFF; DNA: TGTGCCAGCAGCAACCGTGAAAAACTGTTTTTT
D: TRBD2; V: TRBV15; size: .; J: TRBJ2-5; CDR3: CATSRGEGTTGPQGETQYF; DNA: TGTGCCACCAGCAGAGGGGAGGGGACCACTGGCCCTCAAGGAGAGACCCAGTACTTC
D: .; V: TRBV3-1; size: few; J: TRBJ1-1; CDR3: CASSQIVRFGTEAFF; DNA: TGTGCCAGCAGCCAAATCGTTCGGTTTGGGACTGAAGCTTTCTTT
D: .; V: TRBV20-1; size: many; J: TRBJ1-2; CDR3: CSARDTRGTNYGYTF; DNA: TGCAGTGCTAGAGATACGCGAGGGACTAACTATGGCTACACCTTC
D: .; V: TRBV6-1; size: .; J: TRBJ1-2; CDR3: CASSQSIGRTNYGYTF; DNA: TGTGCCAGCAGTCAATCTATCGGACGGACTAACTATGGCTACACCTTC
D: TRBD2; V: TRBV29-1; size: .; J: TRBJ2-5; CDR3: CSVDSSGSLQETQYF; DNA: TGCAGCGTTGACAGCAGCGGGAGCCTACAAGAGACCCAGTACTTC
D: TRBD1; V: TRBV20-1; size: .; J: TRBJ2-7; CDR3: CSASIGTGGYEQYF; DNA: TGCAGTGCTAGTATCGGGACAGGGGGCTACGAGCAGTACTTC
D: .; V: TRBV11-2; size: few; J: TRBJ2-7; CDR3: CASSQRTGRVSSYEQYF; DNA: TGTGCCAGCAGCCAAAGGACGGGGCGGGTGAGCTCCTACGAGCAGTACTTC
D: TRBD2; V: TRBV5-1; size: .; J: TRBJ2-5; CDR3: CASSFSSGSRETQYF; DNA: TGCGCCAGCAGCTTCTCCAGCGGGAGTAGAGAGACCCAGTACTTC
D: TRBD1; V: TRBV12-3/TRBV12-4; size: .; J: TRBJ1-2; CDR3: CASSVQSDRGGYTF; DNA: TGTGCCAGCAGCGTCCAATCGGACAGGGGCGGCTACACCTTC
D: .; V: TRBV6-1; size: .; J: TRBJ2-5; CDR3: CASRAGFQETQYF; DNA: TGTGCCAGCAGAGCCGGATTTCAAGAGACCCAGTACTTC
D: .; V: TRBV5-1; size: few; J: TRBJ2-7; CDR3: CASSLSATYYEQYF; DNA: TGCGCCAGCAGCCTTTCTGCGACATACTACGAGCAGTACTTC
D: .; V: TRBV20-1; size: many; J: TRBJ1-5; CDR3: CSARGSDNQPQHF; DNA: TGCAGTGCTAGAGGTTCAGATAATCAGCCCCAGCATTTT
D: .; V: TRBV6-1; size: few; J: TRBJ2-7; CDR3: CASSTDGEQYF; DNA: TGTGCCAGCAGTACTGACGGTGAGCAGTACTTC
D: .; V: TRBV3-1; size: few; J: TRBJ1-6; CDR3: CASSQVGRGNSPLHF; DNA: TGTGCCAGCAGCCAAGTTGGCAGGGGAAATTCACCCCTCCACTTT
D: TRBD1; V: TRBV20-1; size: few; J: TRBJ1-1; CDR3: CSASRQGPLNTEAFF; DNA: TGCAGTGCTAGTCGACAGGGTCCCCTGAACACTGAAGCTTTCTTT
D: .; V: TRBV29-1; size: few; J: TRBJ2-7; CDR3: CSVVVRNSYEQYF; DNA: TGCAGCGTTGTGGTCAGAAACTCCTACGAGCAGTACTTC
D: .; V: TRBV18; size: .; J: TRBJ1-6; CDR3: CASSLGRDGSPLHF; DNA: TGTGCCAGCTCACTCGGACGGGATGGTTCACCCCTCCACTTT
D: .; V: TRBV3-1; size: many; J: TRBJ1-1; CDR3: CASSYGPGTFF; DNA: TGTGCCAGCAGCTATGGACCTGGGACTTTCTTT
D: TRBD1; V: TRBV6-1; size: many; J: TRBJ1-1; CDR3: CASSRTGNTEAFF; DNA: TGTGCCAGCAGCCGGACAGGGAACACTGAAGCTTTCTTT
D: .; V: TRBV20-1; size: .; J: TRBJ2-7; CDR3: CSARPSLNEQYF; DNA: TGCAGTGCTAGACCCAGTCTGAACGAGCAGTACTTC
D: .; V: TRBV29-1; size: .; J: TRBJ1-1; CDR3: CSVVKGNTEAFF; DNA: TGCAGCGTTGTTAAGGGGAACACTGAAGCTTTCTTT